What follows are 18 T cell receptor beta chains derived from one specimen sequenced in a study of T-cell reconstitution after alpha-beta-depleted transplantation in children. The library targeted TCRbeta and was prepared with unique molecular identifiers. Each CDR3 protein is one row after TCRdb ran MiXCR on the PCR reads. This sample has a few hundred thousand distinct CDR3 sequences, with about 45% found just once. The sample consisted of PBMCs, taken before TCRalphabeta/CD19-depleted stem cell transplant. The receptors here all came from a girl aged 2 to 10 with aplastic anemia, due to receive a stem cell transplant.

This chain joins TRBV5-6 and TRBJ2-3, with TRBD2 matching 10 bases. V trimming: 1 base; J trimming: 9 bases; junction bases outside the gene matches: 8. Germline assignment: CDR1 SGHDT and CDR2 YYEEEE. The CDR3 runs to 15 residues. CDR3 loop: CASSLSGGAVSTQYF. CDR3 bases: TGTGCCAGCAGCTTGAGCGGGGGGGCCGTATCGACGCAGTATTTT.

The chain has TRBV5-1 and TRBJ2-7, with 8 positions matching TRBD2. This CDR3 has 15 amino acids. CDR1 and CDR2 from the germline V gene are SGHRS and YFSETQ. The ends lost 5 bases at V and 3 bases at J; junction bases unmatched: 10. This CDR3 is CASSALGLGNYEQYF. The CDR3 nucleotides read TGCGCCAGCAGTGCGCTGGGACTAGGAAACTACGAGCAGTACTTC.

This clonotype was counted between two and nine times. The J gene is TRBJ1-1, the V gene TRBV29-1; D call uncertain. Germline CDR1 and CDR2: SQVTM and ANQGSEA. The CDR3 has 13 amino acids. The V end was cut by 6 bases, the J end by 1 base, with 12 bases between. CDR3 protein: CSVDGRKNTEAFF. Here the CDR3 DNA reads TGCAGCGTGGATGGACGGAAGAACACTGAAGCTTTCTTT.

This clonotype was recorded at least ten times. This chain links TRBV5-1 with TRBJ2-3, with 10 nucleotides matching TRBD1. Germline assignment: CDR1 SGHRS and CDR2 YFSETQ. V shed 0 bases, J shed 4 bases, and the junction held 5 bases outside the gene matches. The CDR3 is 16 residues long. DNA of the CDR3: TGCGCCAGCAGCTTGGGCGGGACAGGGGTGGCAGATACGCAGTATTTT. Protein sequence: CASSLGGTGVADTQYF.

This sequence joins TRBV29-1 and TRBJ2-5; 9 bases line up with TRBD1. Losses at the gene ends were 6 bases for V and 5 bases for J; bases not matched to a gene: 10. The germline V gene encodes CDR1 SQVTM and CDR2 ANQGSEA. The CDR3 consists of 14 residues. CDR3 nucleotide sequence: TGCAGCGTCCCAACTGGACAGGGGTGGGAGACCCAGTACTTC. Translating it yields CSVPTGQGWETQYF.

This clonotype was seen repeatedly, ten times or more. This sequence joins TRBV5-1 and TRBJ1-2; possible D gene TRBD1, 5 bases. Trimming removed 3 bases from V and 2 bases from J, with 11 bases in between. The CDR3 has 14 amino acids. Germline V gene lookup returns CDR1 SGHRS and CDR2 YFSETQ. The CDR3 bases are TGCGCCAGCAGCTGGGGGACCGCGAACTATGGCTACACCTTC. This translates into CASSWGTANYGYTF.

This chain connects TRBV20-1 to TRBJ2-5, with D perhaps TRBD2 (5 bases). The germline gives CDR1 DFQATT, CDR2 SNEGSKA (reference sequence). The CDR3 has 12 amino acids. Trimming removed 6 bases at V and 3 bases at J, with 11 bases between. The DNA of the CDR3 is TGCAGTGCGCCGGACTCCAAAGAGACCCAGTACTTC. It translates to CSAPDSKETQYF.

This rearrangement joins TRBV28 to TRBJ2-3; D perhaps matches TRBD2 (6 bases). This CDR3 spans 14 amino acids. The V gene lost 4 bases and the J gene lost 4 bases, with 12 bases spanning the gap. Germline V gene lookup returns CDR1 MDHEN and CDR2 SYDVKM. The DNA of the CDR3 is TGTGCCAGCAGTTACACTTGGAGGGCAGATACGCAGTATTTT. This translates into CASSYTWRADTQYF.

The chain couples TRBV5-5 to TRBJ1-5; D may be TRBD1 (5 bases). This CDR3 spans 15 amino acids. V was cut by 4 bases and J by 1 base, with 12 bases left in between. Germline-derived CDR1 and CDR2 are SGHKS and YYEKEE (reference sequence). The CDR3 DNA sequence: TGTGCCAGCAGCGTTACAGGTCAGAGCAATCAGCCCCAGCATTTT. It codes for CASSVTGQSNQPQHF. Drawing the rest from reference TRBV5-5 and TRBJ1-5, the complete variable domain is DAGVTQSPTHLIKTRGQQVTLRCSPISGHKSVSWYQQVLGQGPQFIFQYYEKEERGRGNFPDRFSARQFPNYSSELNVNALLLGDSALYLCASSVTGQSNQPQHFGDGTRLSIL.

The CDR3 DNA is TGCAGTGCTAGAGACCCACGGGGGACCTACAATGAGCAGTTCTTC. Its translation is CSARDPRGTYNEQFF. This rearrangement joins TRBV20-1 to TRBJ2-1; maybe TRBD2 (6 bases). V dropped 0 bases and J dropped 2 bases, with 11 bases sitting between them. This CDR3 spans 15 amino acids. Germline lookup yields CDR1 DFQATT and CDR2 SNEGSKA (reference sequence).

CDR3 coding DNA: TGTGCCAGCTCAGATATAGGAGGAGAGACCCAGTACTTC. Its translation is CASSDIGGETQYF. The chain employs TRBV18 and TRBJ2-5, with D possibly being TRBD2 (5 bases). CDR3 size: 13 residues. The V end was cut by 5 bases, the J end by 4 bases, with 11 bases between. Germline values: CDR1 KGHSH, CDR2 LQKENI.

DNA for the CDR3: TGTGCCAGCAGCTCCGGGGCCGGCAGGGCCCATGGCTACACCTTC. Translation gives CASSSGAGRAHGYTF. The rearrangement joins TRBV13 to TRBJ1-2, with D possibly being TRBD1 (5 bases). The germline gives CDR1 PRHDT, CDR2 FYEKMQ (reference sequence). The CDR3 totals 15 residues. Trimming removed 4 bases from V and 6 bases from J, with 18 bases in between.

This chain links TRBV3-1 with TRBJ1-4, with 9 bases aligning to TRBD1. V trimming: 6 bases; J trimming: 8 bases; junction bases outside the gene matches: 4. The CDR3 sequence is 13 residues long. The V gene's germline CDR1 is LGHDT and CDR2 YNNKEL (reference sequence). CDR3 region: CASSLDRGEKLFF. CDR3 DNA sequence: TGTGCCAGCAGTTTGGACAGGGGAGAAAAACTGTTTTTT.

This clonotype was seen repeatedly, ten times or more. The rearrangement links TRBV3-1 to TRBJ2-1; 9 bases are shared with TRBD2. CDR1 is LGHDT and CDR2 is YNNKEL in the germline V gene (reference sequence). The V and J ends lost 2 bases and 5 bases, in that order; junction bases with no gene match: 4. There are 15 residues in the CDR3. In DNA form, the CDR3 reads TGTGCCAGCAGCCAATCTCTAGCGGGGAACAATGAGCAGTTCTTC. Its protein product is CASSQSLAGNNEQFF.

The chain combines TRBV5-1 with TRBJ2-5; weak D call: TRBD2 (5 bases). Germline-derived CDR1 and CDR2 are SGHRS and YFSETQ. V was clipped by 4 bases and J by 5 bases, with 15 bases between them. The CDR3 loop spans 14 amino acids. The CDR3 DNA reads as TGCGCCAGCAGCCTGGTGATGGTAGCGGAGACCCAGTACTTC. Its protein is CASSLVMVAETQYF.

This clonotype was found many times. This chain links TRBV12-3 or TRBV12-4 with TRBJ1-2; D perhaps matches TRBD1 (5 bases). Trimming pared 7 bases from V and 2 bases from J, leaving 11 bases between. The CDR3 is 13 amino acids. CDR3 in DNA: TGTGCCAGCAACTTACAGGAGAACTATGGCTACACCTTC. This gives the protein CASNLQENYGYTF.

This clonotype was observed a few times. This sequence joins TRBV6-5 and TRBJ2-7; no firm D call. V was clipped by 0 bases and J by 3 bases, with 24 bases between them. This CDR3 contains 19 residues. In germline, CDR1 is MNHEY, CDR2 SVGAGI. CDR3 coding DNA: TGTGCCAGCAGTTACTCTGCCTTTTGGGGTGCTTCCCCCGTCTACGAGCAGTACTTC. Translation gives CASSYSAFWGASPVYEQYF.

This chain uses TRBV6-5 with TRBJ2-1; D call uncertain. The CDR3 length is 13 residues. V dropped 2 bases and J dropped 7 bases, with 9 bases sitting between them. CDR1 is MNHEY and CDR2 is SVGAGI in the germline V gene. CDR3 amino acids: CASSYEVGNEQFF. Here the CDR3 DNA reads TGTGCCAGCAGTTACGAGGTCGGGAATGAGCAGTTCTTC.